This T cell receptor (beta chain) was identified in a study of blood T cell repertoires in COVID-19. At the level of the study: From T cells, B-cell-depleted T cells, or PBMCs came the material, which was cDNA or gDNA.

Germline V gene sequence: CDR1 KGHDR, CDR2 SFDVKD. CDR3 length: 18 residues. V gave up 2 bases and J gave up 6 bases; unmatched junction bases: 16. Profiling relied on immunoSEQ multiplex PCR, and the TCRdb table lists in-frame clones only, not all of them. The sample holds about 130,000 clones; over 75% are singletons and the top ten take 12%. Sequenced input: peripheral blood. The V and J genes are TRBV24-1 and TRBJ2-3; 7 nucleotides align to TRBD2. This receptor was taken from a man in his 60s with acute or convalescent COVID-19. CDR3 residues: CATSDSDPTAGVWDTQYF. CDR3 sequence (DNA): TGTGCCACCAGTGATTCGGATCCCACGGCGGGAGTTTGGGATACGCAGTATTTT.